In this sample, the clone carrying this T cell receptor (beta chain) turned up once. The data stem from a study of blood T cell repertoires in COVID-19. Original methodology: Amplification with reference gene primers provided the estimates of nucleated cell counts. Generated by immunoSEQ multiplex PCR, the TCRdb table keeps only in-frame clones and is missing some. From that table come the V and J calls and clone size; the DNA was used to work out D and trimming. Of about 200,000 clones listed, more than 65% are singletons. Recruits, aged roughly 18 to 89 years, lived in approximately 26 US areas. The receptor comes from a man in his forties who had recovered from COVID-19. The specimen sequenced was PBMCs or T cells enriched from blood (not recorded which).

CDR3 DNA: TGTGCCAGCAGCTCGGGACAGGCCTGGGGCTACACCTTC. Protein sequence: CASSSGQAWGYTF. The chain carries TRBV5-4 and TRBJ1-2; 8 bases are a match to TRBD1. Trimming removed 3 bases from V and 8 bases from J; junction bases left unmatched: 6. The CDR3 runs to 13 residues. CDR1 and CDR2 from the germline V gene are SGHNT and YYREEE (reference sequence).